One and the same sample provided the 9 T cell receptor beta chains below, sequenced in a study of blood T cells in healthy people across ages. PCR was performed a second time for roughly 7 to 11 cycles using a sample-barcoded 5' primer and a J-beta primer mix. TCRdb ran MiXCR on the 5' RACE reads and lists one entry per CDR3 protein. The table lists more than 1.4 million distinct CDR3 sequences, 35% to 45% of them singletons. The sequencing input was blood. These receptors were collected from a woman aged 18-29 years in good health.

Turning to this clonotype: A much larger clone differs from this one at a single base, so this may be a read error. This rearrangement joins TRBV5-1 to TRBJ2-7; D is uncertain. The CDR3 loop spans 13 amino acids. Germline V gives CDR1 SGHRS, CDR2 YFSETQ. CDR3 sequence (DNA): TGCGCCACCAGCTCTTCTACCGGCTACGAGCAGTACTTC. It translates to CATSSSTGYEQYF.

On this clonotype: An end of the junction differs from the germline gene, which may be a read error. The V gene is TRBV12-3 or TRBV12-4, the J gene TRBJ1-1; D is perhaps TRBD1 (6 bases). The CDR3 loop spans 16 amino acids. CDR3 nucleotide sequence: TGTGCCAGCGGGATCCTTGGACAGAACATGAACACGGAAGCTTTCTTT. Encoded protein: CASGILGQNMNTEAFF.

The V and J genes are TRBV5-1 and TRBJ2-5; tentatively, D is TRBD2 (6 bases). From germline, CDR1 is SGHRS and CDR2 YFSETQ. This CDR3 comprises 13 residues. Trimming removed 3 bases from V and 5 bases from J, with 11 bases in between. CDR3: CASSWGGSETQYF. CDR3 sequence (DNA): TGCGCCAGCAGCTGGGGAGGTTCGGAGACCCAGTACTTC.

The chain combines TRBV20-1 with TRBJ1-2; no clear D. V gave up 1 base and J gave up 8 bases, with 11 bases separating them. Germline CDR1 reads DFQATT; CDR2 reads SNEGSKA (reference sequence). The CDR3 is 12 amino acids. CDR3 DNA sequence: TGCAGTGCTAGAGGCTATTACGACGGCTACACCTTC. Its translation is CSARGYYDGYTF.

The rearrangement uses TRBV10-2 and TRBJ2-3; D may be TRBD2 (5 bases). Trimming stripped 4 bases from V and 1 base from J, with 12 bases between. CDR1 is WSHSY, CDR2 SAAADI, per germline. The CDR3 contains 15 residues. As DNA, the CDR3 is TGCGCCAGCAGTGCGGTGAGGGCCCGCACAGATACGCAGTATTTT. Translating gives CASSAVRARTDTQYF.

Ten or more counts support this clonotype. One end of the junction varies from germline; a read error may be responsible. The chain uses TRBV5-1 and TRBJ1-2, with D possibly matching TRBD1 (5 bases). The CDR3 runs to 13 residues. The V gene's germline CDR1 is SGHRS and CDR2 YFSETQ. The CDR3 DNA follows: TGTGCCAGCTCCCCTGCGGGGGACTATGGCTACACCTTC. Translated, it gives CASSPAGDYGYTF. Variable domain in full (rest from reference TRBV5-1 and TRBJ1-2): KAGVTQTPRYLIKTRGQQVTLSCSPISGHRSVSWYQQTPGQGLQFLFEYFSETQRNKGNFPGRFSGRQFSNSRSEMNVSTLELGDSALYLCASSPAGDYGYTFGSGTRLTVV.

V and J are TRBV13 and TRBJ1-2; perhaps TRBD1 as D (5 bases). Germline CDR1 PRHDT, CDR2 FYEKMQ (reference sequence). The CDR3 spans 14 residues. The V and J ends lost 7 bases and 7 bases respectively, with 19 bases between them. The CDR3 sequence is CASNRDGNRGGYTF. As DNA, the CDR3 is TGTGCCAGCAACCGGGACGGGAACCGGGGTGGCTACACCTTC.

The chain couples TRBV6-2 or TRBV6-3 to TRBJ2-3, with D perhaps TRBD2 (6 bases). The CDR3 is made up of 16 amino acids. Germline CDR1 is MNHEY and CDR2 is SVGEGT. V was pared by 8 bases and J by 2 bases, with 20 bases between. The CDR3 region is CASCGAGQAPTDTQYF. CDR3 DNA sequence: TGTGCCAGCTGTGGCGCGGGGCAGGCCCCCACAGATACGCAGTATTTT.

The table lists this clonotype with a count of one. The CDR3 here is CASSQDHQVLNYGYTF. The CDR3 region has the DNA TGCGCCAGCAGCCAAGATCATCAGGTCCTCAATTATGGCTACACCTTC. V is TRBV4-3 and J is TRBJ1-2; the D is unclear. V lost 0 bases and J 5 bases, leaving 16 bases between the germline ends. CDR1 and CDR2 (germline): LGHNA, YSLEER. The CDR3 is 16 amino acids.